The rows below give T cell receptor beta chains drawn from one sample of a study of shared clonotypes between healthy human individuals. The assay was immunoSEQ multiplex PCR, and TCRdb's table has in-frame clones only and misses some. The table lists about 2.4 million clones, more than 85% of them singletons. The sample was naive CD4+ T cells from PBMCs. Receptors were obtained from a man aged 18 to 30 in good health. Some clones in this sample may be carry-over from other donors' samples. The CDR3 runs from the conserved cysteine through the conserved F or W. A D gene is named only where the DNA matches it firmly. Size is stated for part of the rows, as once, few or many counts, or as a class when the clone is expanded.

TRBV18,TRBJ2-3,-,-,CASSSRLGDTDTQYF,TGTGCCAGCTCGTCCAGACTGGGGGACACAGATACGCAGTATTTT
TRBV7-6,TRBJ2-1,TRBD2,-,CASSPAGTSGSMGHNEQFF,TGTGCCAGCAGCCCCGCCGGGACTAGCGGGAGCATGGGGCACAATGAGCAGTTCTTC
TRBV5-6,TRBJ1-2,TRBD1,-,CASSLPGQTFYGYTF,TGTGCCAGCAGCCTACCGGGACAGACGTTTTATGGCTACACCTTC
TRBV6-1,TRBJ2-3,TRBD2,-,CASSDPRRTRTDTQYF,TGTGCCAGCAGTGACCCCCGGAGGACTAGAACAGATACGCAGTATTTT
TRBV18,TRBJ1-1,TRBD1,-,CASSPSGQIGTSSNTEAFF,TGTGCCAGCTCACCATCGGGACAGATAGGAACATCTTCGAACACTGAAGCTTTCTTT
TRBV5-4,TRBJ2-3,TRBD2,-,CASSLAGLAASTDTQYF,TGTGCCAGCAGCTTGGCTGGACTAGCGGCTAGCACAGATACGCAGTATTTT
TRBV28,TRBJ2-1,TRBD1,-,CASTHGGTGRYNEQFF,TGTGCCAGCACCCACGGAGGGACAGGGCGCTACAATGAGCAGTTCTTC
TRBV29-1,TRBJ1-2,-,once,CSVKRVTGSNYGYTF,TGCAGCGTCAAGCGGGTGACAGGATCTAACTATGGCTACACCTTC
TRBV11-3,TRBJ2-1,-,-,CASSLGQAGNEQFF,TGTGCCAGCAGCTTAGGCCAGGCAGGCAATGAGCAGTTCTTC
TRBV28,TRBJ1-5,-,-,CASSLPRGLYQPQHF,TGTGCCAGCAGTTTACCCCGGGGGCTGTATCAGCCCCAGCATTTT
TRBV7-2,TRBJ1-3,-,-,CASSLGILRGNTIYF,TGTGCCAGCAGCTTAGGGATCCTCAGAGGAAACACCATATATTTT
TRBV4-1,TRBJ2-2,-,-,CASSQRRDPTGELFF,TGCGCCAGCAGCCAACGCCGGGACCCCACCGGGGAGCTGTTTTTT
TRBV9,TRBJ2-6,TRBD1,-,CASVDRGTTPGANVLTF,TGTGCCAGCGTCGACAGGGGTACCACCCCTGGGGCCAACGTCCTGACTTTC
TRBV29-1,TRBJ1-1,-,-,CSNLNMNTEAFF,TGCAGCAACCTAAACATGAACACTGAAGCTTTCTTT
TRBV5-6,TRBJ2-7,-,once,CASSQGGSYEQYF,TGTGCCAGCAGCCAAGGTGGGTCCTACGAGCAGTACTTC
TRBV2,TRBJ2-3,-,-,CASSEQGSGNTDTQYF,TGTGCCAGCAGTGAACAGGGTAGCGGAAACACAGATACGCAGTATTTT
TRBV29-1,TRBJ2-2,TRBD1,-,CSVEMGQGARDTGELFF,TGCAGCGTTGAAATGGGACAGGGGGCGCGGGACACCGGGGAGCTGTTTTTT
TRBV19,TRBJ1-1,TRBD1,once,CASIDRGQLNTEAFF,TGTGCCAGTATTGACAGGGGCCAACTGAACACTGAAGCTTTCTTT